This T cell receptor beta chain was observed in a study of T cells in Graves' hyperthyroidism and ophthalmopathy. Trimming shortened V by 7 bases and J by 0 bases, and 10 bases separated the two germline ends. Germline V gene lookup returns CDR1 SQVTM and CDR2 ANQGSEA. The CDR3 consists of 12 residues. Amplified regions were TCR beta CDR3 sequences from RNA transcripts. When the TCR CDR3 underwent first-round RT-PCR, the HTBI primer set was used. TCRdb recomputed calls from the multiplex PCR reads with MiXCR, one row per CDR3 protein. The data show about 46,000 distinct CDR3 sequences, more than 40% seen once. This clonotype was detected ten times or more. Its specificity is unknown. General observations from the study: Most clonotypes expanded in thyroid above 0.001 were likewise present in blood.

Material for sequencing was peripheral blood or thyroid tissue (not recorded which). The V and J genes are TRBV29-1 and TRBJ2-7; D is ambiguous. The receptor was derived from a woman between 45 and 65 years old with Graves' hyperthyroidism. In DNA, the CDR3 is TGCAGCGCGGCAGGCGACTCCTACGAGCAGTACTTC. It yields the protein CSAAGDSYEQYF.